This T cell receptor beta chain was obtained from a study of sequential checkpoint blockade in melanoma. About the study: Patients were randomized 1:1 to nivolumab-then-ipilimumab or ipilimumab-then-nivolumab first-line. Each arm's sequence ended with maintenance nivolumab.

The CDR3 extends over 13 amino acids. Between the trimmed V and J ends, which lost 11 bases and 6 bases, there was a span of 14 bases. Germline CDR1 SNHLY, CDR2 FYNNEI. Sequencing used immunoSEQ multiplex PCR; TCRdb keeps in-frame clones, though not all of them. This table has around 8,300 clones, roughly 60% appearing once. Sample treatment: randomized to nivolumab then ipilimumab (arm A) or the reverse (arm B). DNA-damaging chemotherapy had not been given to any patient beforehand. From thawed PBMCs, live CD3+CD8+ cells negative for CD19 and CD56 were sorted. The origin of this receptor is a human patient with melanoma. Some clones in this sample may be carry-over from other donors' samples. This specimen was CD8+ T cells sorted from blood (inferred from file names), taken from a patient given nivolumab and ipilimumab in sequence. This chain links TRBV2 with TRBJ1-6; D is uncertain. The chain's CDR3 is CAAMSSGNSPLHF. CDR3 coding DNA: TGTGCCGCGATGTCCTCTGGTAATTCACCCCTCCACTTT.